This entry is about one TCR beta chain. With 60 Vbeta and 13 Jbeta primers, the PCR was carried out. Profiled with immunoSEQ multiplex PCR; TCRdb holds only in-frame clones, not every one. The table lists approximately 130,000 clones, around 77% of them singletons, with approximately 5.5% in the top ten. Donors sampled were nominally healthy, though unrecorded immune exposures were likely. The data originate from a study of cytomegalovirus exposure and HLA in healthy donors. On the study more broadly: Most donors, around 81% of approximately 400 genotyped, fell in the Caucasian-associated ancestry cluster.

The clonotype comes from a man younger than 35 in good health and CMV-seropositive. Sequences were obtained from PBMCs.

The CDR3 is CAWTAPGGRRGNEQFF. The CDR3 DNA is TGTGCCTGGACCGCCCCCGGGGGGCGCCGGGGAAATGAGCAGTTCTTC. The chain has TRBV30 and TRBJ2-1; D might be TRBD2 (7 bases). CDR1 GTSNPN and CDR2 SVGIG come from the germline V gene (reference sequence). The CDR3 is 16 residues long. Trimming stripped 4 bases from V and 7 bases from J, with 23 bases between.